This entry is about one TCR beta chain. Its antigen remains unknown. CDR3 length: 16 residues. Germline V lookup: CDR1 SNHLY, CDR2 FYNNEI. The V and J ends lost 3 bases and 1 base, in that order; junction bases with no gene match: 8. The data were obtained in a study of cytomegalovirus exposure and HLA in healthy donors. Points from the study as a whole: TCR beta sequences numbering under 20,000 were associated with HLA alleles at 0.05 false discovery rate in a later analysis. Solely CMV serostatus was available to characterize immune exposure.

It was with 60 Vbeta and 13 Jbeta primers that the PCR ran. Profiled with immunoSEQ multiplex PCR; TCRdb holds only in-frame clones, not every one. Of roughly 180,000 clones in the sample, about 79% were seen once. The clonotype was recovered from a female donor in good health and CMV-seronegative. The sample consisted of PBMCs. The chain employs TRBV2 and TRBJ2-5, with TRBD2 matching over 7 bases. CDR3 nucleotide sequence: TGTGCCAGCAGTGAGGGAGGGTGGGGCTTCCAAGAGACCCAGTACTTC. It translates to CASSEGGWGFQETQYF. The variable domain in full, with the rest retrieved from reference TRBV2 and TRBJ2-5, is EPEVTQTPSHQVTQMGQEVILRCVPISNHLYFYWYRQILGQKVEFLVSFYNNEISEKSEIFDDQFSVERPDGSNFTLKIRSTKLEDSAMYFCASSEGGWGFQETQYFGPGTRLLVL.